Following are 6 T cell receptor beta chains from one sample sequenced in a study of graft-versus-host responses after intestinal transplantation. Assay: immunoSEQ multiplex PCR; the TCRdb copy retains only in-frame clones and omits some. The sample carries roughly 73,000 clones, around 87% recorded once. The antigens of these receptors remain unknown. Specimen: unstimulated CD8+ T cells sorted from spleen or lymph node cells, collected before transplant. Receptors were obtained from a human donor who was the organ donor for an intestinal transplant.

The genes are TRBV29-1 and TRBJ1-1; a possible D gene is TRBD1 (5 bases). The germline V and J ends were trimmed by 4 bases and 5 bases, with 11 bases remaining between them. CDR1 and CDR2 from the germline V gene are SQVTM and ANQGSEA. The CDR3 totals 12 residues. CDR3 residues: CSVGGGNTEAFF. Here the CDR3 DNA reads TGCAGCGTTGGGGGCGGGAATACTGAAGCTTTCTTT.

The chain uses TRBV5-3 and TRBJ2-7; tentatively, D is TRBD1 or TRBD2 (6 bases each). Being an ORF, TRBV5-3 has a function that is uncertain. The CDR3 is 15 residues long. Trimming cost V 6 bases and J 5 bases, with 21 bases left between them. CDR3 in amino acids: CARNTPVGGQNEQYF. CDR3 sequence (DNA): TGTGCCAGAAACACCCCCGTAGGGGGGCAGAACGAGCAGTACTTC.

The CDR3 region is CASSPSGGGRLWMQYF. The CDR3, as DNA: TGTGCCAGCTCACCGTCTGGCGGGGGGCGCCTATGGATGCAGTATTTT. The V and J genes are TRBV18 and TRBJ2-3, with TRBD2 matching 8 bases. Germline V gene sequence: CDR1 KGHSH, CDR2 LQKENI. V trimming: 3 bases; J trimming: 11 bases; junction bases outside the gene matches: 16. The CDR3 loop spans 16 amino acids.

The chain recombines TRBV11-2 with TRBJ1-1; D ambiguous. Trimming cost V 0 bases and J 5 bases, with 7 bases left between them. Germline assignment: CDR1 SGHAT and CDR2 FQNNGV. The CDR3 is made up of 13 amino acids. This chain's CDR3 is CASSLESLTEAFF. The CDR3 DNA sequence: TGTGCCAGCAGCTTAGAGTCCTTAACTGAAGCTTTCTTT.

The gene calls are TRBV15 and TRBJ1-5, with unresolved D. The CDR3 runs to 16 residues. Looked up from germline, CDR1 is LNHNV and CDR2 is YYDKDF (reference sequence). V was shortened by 0 bases and J by 4 bases, with 13 bases between the two germline ends. CDR3 sequence (DNA): TGTGCCACCAGCAGAGATGGGTCGACGGTGAATCAGCCCCAGCATTTT. It yields the protein CATSRDGSTVNQPQHF.

V gene TRBV30 combines with J gene TRBJ1-3, with a weak D call TRBD1 (5 bases). The CDR3 runs 16 residues. Trimming removed 2 bases from V and 0 bases from J, with 14 bases in between. The germline gives CDR1 GTSNPN, CDR2 SVGIG (reference sequence). As DNA, the CDR3 is TGTGCCTGGAGTTGGGGAGGGGATCCCTCTGGAAACACCATATATTTT. This sequence encodes CAWSWGGDPSGNTIYF.